The entry that follows covers one T cell receptor beta chain sequence. The table came from immunoSEQ multiplex PCR; TCRdb's copy has only in-frame clones and leaves some out. The table records 630,000 or so clones, around 87% of them present only once. This record belongs to a study of shared T cell receptors in the human thymus. The CDR3 consists of 13 residues. Per the germline V gene, CDR1 is MNHEY and CDR2 is SVGAGI. Trimming removed 6 bases from V and 2 bases from J, with 10 bases in between. These data are also associated with another study on human thymus T cells.

The chain joins TRBV6-5 to TRBJ2-5; possible D gene TRBD1, 6 bases. The source of this sequence is a boy less than two years old with a congenital heart defect. Sequencing was performed on thymocytes. The CDR3 sequence: CASRRDIQETQYF. The CDR3 nucleotides read TGTGCCAGCAGACGGGACATACAAGAGACCCAGTACTTC.